Listed here is a single T cell receptor beta chain. Antigen unknown. CD45RO-CCR7+CD27+CD95- was the phenotype of naive CD8+ T cells. This sample stems from a study of CXCR3-negative and CXCR3-positive naive CD8 T cells. This CDR3 comprises 13 residues. Germline V lookup: CDR1 LGHDT, CDR2 YNNKEL (reference sequence). UMI-tagged TRB cDNA libraries were built via 5' RACE. For each CDR3 protein, TCRdb gives one entry from its re-call of the 5' RACE reads, without DNA. In total, the table holds thousands of distinct CDR3 sequences. Study-level findings and limits: Relative to memory CD8+ cells, whose diversity was much lower, both naive subsets had comparably high diversity. For CXCR3-positive naive cells, TRB CDR3s were more hydrophobic than those of CXCR3-negative naive cells.

The sequence derives from a human donor in good health. Some clones in this sample may be carry-over from other donors' samples. Sequences were obtained from naive CXCR3+ CD8+ T cells from blood. Noted subset: CD45RO-CCR7+CD27+CD95- naive CD8+ T cells expressing CXCR3 (TNR3+). This chain connects TRBV3-1 to TRBJ2-5. The CDR3 reads CASSQVSEETQYF.